A selection of T cell receptor beta chains follows, all from one sample in a study of blood T cells in healthy people across ages. MiXCR, run by TCRdb on the 5' RACE reads, gives a single entry per CDR3 protein. The sample has about 1.8 million distinct CDR3 sequences, roughly 52% seen once. Sample: blood. Receptor source: a middle-aged woman in good health. CDR3s include the opening cysteine and the closing phenylalanine or tryptophan. Fields, in order: V gene, D gene, J gene, clone size, CDR3 protein, CDR3 DNA. A D gene is named only where the DNA matches it firmly. Size is omitted from some rows. Given values are once, few, many or a class for expanded clones.

v_gene: TRBV4-1
d_gene: TRBD1
j_gene: TRBJ2-1
abundance: -
CDR3aa: CASSQDRDSPYNEQFF
CDR3nt: TGCGCCAGCAGCCAAGACCGGGACAGCCCCTACAATGAGCAGTTCTTC

v_gene: TRBV18
d_gene: -
j_gene: TRBJ2-5
abundance: -
CDR3aa: CASSPTEGETQYF
CDR3nt: TGTGCCAGCTCACCAACGGAAGGGGAGACCCAGTACTTC

v_gene: TRBV4-1
d_gene: -
j_gene: TRBJ2-7
abundance: many
CDR3aa: CASSPPNSRREQYF
CDR3nt: TGCGCCAGCAGCCCACCCAATAGCCGTCGAGAGCAGTACTTC

v_gene: TRBV27
d_gene: -
j_gene: TRBJ1-2
abundance: -
CDR3aa: CASSFQLNEANYGYTF
CDR3nt: TGTGCCAGCAGTTTTCAGTTGAACGAGGCTAACTATGGCTACACCTTC

v_gene: TRBV3-1
d_gene: TRBD2
j_gene: TRBJ2-1
abundance: few
CDR3aa: CASRLGLAGGLNNEQFF
CDR3nt: TGTGCCAGCAGGCTCGGACTAGCGGGGGGGTTAAACAATGAGCAGTTCTTC

v_gene: TRBV4-2
d_gene: TRBD2
j_gene: TRBJ2-2
abundance: -
CDR3aa: CASSQERTSGGIGELFF
CDR3nt: TGTGCCAGCAGCCAAGAAAGAACTAGCGGGGGTATCGGGGAGCTGTTTTTT

v_gene: TRBV20-1
d_gene: TRBD2
j_gene: TRBJ2-4
abundance: -
CDR3aa: CSASRTGLAGALGNIQYF
CDR3nt: TGCAGTGCCAGCAGAACGGGACTAGCGGGGGCCTTGGGGAACATTCAGTACTTC

v_gene: TRBV6-2/TRBV6-3
d_gene: TRBD1
j_gene: TRBJ1-1
abundance: -
CDR3aa: CASSYGLQGKTEAFF
CDR3nt: TGTGCCAGCAGTTATGGGCTACAGGGGAAAACTGAAGCTTTCTTT

v_gene: TRBV12-3/TRBV12-4
d_gene: TRBD1
j_gene: TRBJ2-5
abundance: few
CDR3aa: CASSVDRAGHLETQYF
CDR3nt: TGTGCCAGCAGTGTAGACAGGGCCGGGCATTTGGAGACCCAGTACTTC

v_gene: TRBV11-2
d_gene: -
j_gene: TRBJ2-1
abundance: -
CDR3aa: CASSRLDRFYNEQFF
CDR3nt: TGTGCCAGCAGCCGCCTCGACAGATTCTACAATGAGCAGTTCTTC

v_gene: TRBV3-1
d_gene: -
j_gene: TRBJ2-7
abundance: few
CDR3aa: CASSRQGGGEQYF
CDR3nt: TGTGCCAGCAGCCGACAGGGAGGGGGCGAGCAGTACTTC

v_gene: TRBV27
d_gene: TRBD1
j_gene: TRBJ1-1
abundance: -
CDR3aa: CASSLRGPDMNTEAFF
CDR3nt: TGTGCCAGCAGTTTAAGGGGGCCGGATATGAACACTGAAGCTTTCTTT

v_gene: TRBV6-2/TRBV6-3
d_gene: -
j_gene: TRBJ2-7
abundance: -
CDR3aa: CASSRTAIYEQYF
CDR3nt: TGTGCCAGCAGTCGGACAGCGATCTACGAGCAGTACTTC

v_gene: TRBV20-1
d_gene: -
j_gene: TRBJ2-5
abundance: -
CDR3aa: CSTSGHLRGEQYF
CDR3nt: TGCAGTACCTCGGGACACCTACGGGGTGAGCAGTACTTC

v_gene: TRBV6-2/TRBV6-3
d_gene: -
j_gene: TRBJ2-1
abundance: few
CDR3aa: CASGGRPRESSYNEQFF
CDR3nt: TGTGCCAGCGGTGGACGCCCTAGGGAGAGCTCCTACAATGAGCAGTTCTTC

v_gene: TRBV5-1
d_gene: TRBD1
j_gene: TRBJ2-7
abundance: few
CDR3aa: CASSLGQGSDEQYF
CDR3nt: TGCGCCAGCAGCTTGGGACAGGGCAGCGACGAGCAGTACTTC

v_gene: TRBV4-3
d_gene: -
j_gene: TRBJ2-7
abundance: -
CDR3aa: CASSQEGGVRNEQYF
CDR3nt: TGCGCCAGCAGCCAAGAGGGCGGAGTACGCAATGAGCAGTACTTC

v_gene: TRBV11-1
d_gene: -
j_gene: TRBJ2-3
abundance: few
CDR3aa: CASSRWMDTQYF
CDR3nt: TGTGCCAGCAGCCGATGGATGGATACGCAGTATTTT

v_gene: TRBV9
d_gene: TRBD1
j_gene: TRBJ1-2
abundance: -
CDR3aa: CASSVTSGTGGFGDYGYTF
CDR3nt: TGTGCCAGCAGCGTAACCTCCGGGACAGGGGGCTTTGGGGACTATGGCTACACCTTC

v_gene: TRBV28
d_gene: -
j_gene: TRBJ1-6
abundance: -
CDR3aa: CASSPPGGTYNSPLHF
CDR3nt: TGTGCCAGCAGCCCCCCGGGAGGAACCTATAATTCACCCCTCCACTTT

v_gene: TRBV4-2
d_gene: -
j_gene: TRBJ1-6
abundance: once
CDR3aa: CASSEDRNQGPLHF
CDR3nt: TGTGCCAGCAGCGAAGACAGGAACCAAGGGCCCCTCCACTTT

v_gene: TRBV2
d_gene: -
j_gene: TRBJ2-5
abundance: -
CDR3aa: CASSTRKTQYF
CDR3nt: TGTGCCAGCAGCACTAGGAAGACCCAGTACTTC

v_gene: TRBV5-1
d_gene: TRBD1
j_gene: TRBJ2-1
abundance: -
CDR3aa: CASSFRQGTYSYNEQFF
CDR3nt: TGCGCCAGCAGCTTCCGACAGGGGACTTACTCCTACAATGAGCAGTTCTTC

v_gene: TRBV15
d_gene: -
j_gene: TRBJ2-5
abundance: few
CDR3aa: CATSRPGNGETQYF
CDR3nt: TGTGCCACCAGCAGACCAGGGAACGGGGAGACCCAGTACTTC

v_gene: TRBV11-2
d_gene: -
j_gene: TRBJ2-3
abundance: -
CDR3aa: CASSLWRGSGDSTGTQYF
CDR3nt: TGTGCCAGCAGCTTATGGAGGGGCTCAGGGGACTCCACAGGTACGCAGTATTTT

v_gene: TRBV6-5
d_gene: -
j_gene: TRBJ2-7
abundance: -
CDR3aa: CASSDGPPYEQYF
CDR3nt: TGTGCCAGCAGTGACGGACCCCCCTACGAGCAGTACTTC

v_gene: TRBV6-2/TRBV6-3
d_gene: -
j_gene: TRBJ1-2
abundance: -
CDR3aa: CASSDSTGFYGYTF
CDR3nt: TGTGCCAGCAGTGACTCGACGGGCTTCTATGGCTACACCTTC

v_gene: TRBV20-1
d_gene: -
j_gene: TRBJ2-7
abundance: few
CDR3aa: CSAKLGLTYEQYF
CDR3nt: TGCAGTGCCAAACTGGGCCTCACCTACGAGCAGTACTTC

v_gene: TRBV7-2
d_gene: TRBD1
j_gene: TRBJ1-6
abundance: few
CDR3aa: CASSLAPGGLGSPLHF
CDR3nt: TGTGCCAGCAGCTTAGCCCCAGGGGGCTTGGGTTCACCCCTCCACTTT

v_gene: TRBV29-1
d_gene: -
j_gene: TRBJ2-3
abundance: -
CDR3aa: CSVAAVSTDTQYF
CDR3nt: TGCAGCGTTGCTGCGGTGAGCACAGATACGCAGTATTTT

v_gene: TRBV4-1
d_gene: TRBD2
j_gene: TRBJ2-7
abundance: -
CDR3aa: CASSQDRVTSGVAYEQYF
CDR3nt: TGCGCCAGCAGCCAAGATCGGGTGACTAGCGGGGTAGCCTACGAGCAGTACTTC

v_gene: TRBV19
d_gene: TRBD1
j_gene: TRBJ2-5
abundance: few
CDR3aa: CASSWTGGTRETQYF
CDR3nt: TGTGCCAGTAGTTGGACAGGGGGCACCCGGGAGACCCAGTACTTC

v_gene: TRBV7-2
d_gene: -
j_gene: TRBJ1-2
abundance: -
CDR3aa: CASSSGSGAAGYTF
CDR3nt: TGTGCCAGCAGCTCTGGGTCCGGGGCAGCTGGCTACACCTTC

v_gene: TRBV20-1
d_gene: -
j_gene: TRBJ2-3
abundance: -
CDR3aa: CSAPHTGTSTDTQYF
CDR3nt: TGCAGTGCTCCACACACCGGGACTAGCACAGATACGCAGTATTTT

v_gene: TRBV6-2/TRBV6-3
d_gene: -
j_gene: TRBJ2-5
abundance: few
CDR3aa: CASSSELEGVQYF
CDR3nt: TGTGCCAGCAGTTCCGAGCTCGAAGGGGTCCAGTACTTC

v_gene: TRBV18
d_gene: -
j_gene: TRBJ2-1
abundance: -
CDR3aa: CASSPQGTFNEQFF
CDR3nt: TGTGCCAGCTCACCCCAAGGGACCTTCAATGAGCAGTTCTTC

v_gene: TRBV12-3/TRBV12-4
d_gene: -
j_gene: TRBJ1-5
abundance: -
CDR3aa: CASREGADQPQHF
CDR3nt: TGTGCCAGCAGAGAAGGGGCAGATCAGCCCCAGCATTTT

v_gene: TRBV20-1
d_gene: TRBD1
j_gene: TRBJ1-4
abundance: -
CDR3aa: CSAREQGIYEKLFF
CDR3nt: TGCAGTGCTAGGGAACAGGGGATTTACGAAAAACTGTTTTTT

v_gene: TRBV11-1
d_gene: TRBD2
j_gene: TRBJ2-3
abundance: -
CDR3aa: CASSFSSGHTDTQYF
CDR3nt: TGTGCCAGCAGCTTTTCTAGCGGGCACACAGATACGCAGTATTTT

v_gene: TRBV9
d_gene: TRBD1
j_gene: TRBJ2-7
abundance: -
CDR3aa: CASSVGIGGQELWSYNEQYF
CDR3nt: TGTGCCAGCAGCGTAGGAATCGGGGGACAGGAGCTTTGGTCCTACAATGAGCAGTACTTC

v_gene: TRBV29-1
d_gene: TRBD2
j_gene: TRBJ2-7
abundance: -
CDR3aa: CSVEGLAGSSSYNEQYF
CDR3nt: TGCAGCGTTGAAGGACTAGCGGGTTCGAGCTCCTACAATGAGCAGTACTTC

v_gene: TRBV5-1
d_gene: TRBD2
j_gene: TRBJ2-7
abundance: -
CDR3aa: CASSISGEGFYEQYF
CDR3nt: TGCGCCAGCAGCATTAGCGGGGAGGGCTTCTACGAGCAGTACTTC

v_gene: TRBV6-5
d_gene: -
j_gene: TRBJ1-4
abundance: -
CDR3aa: CASSPGEENEKLFF
CDR3nt: TGTGCCAGCAGCCCAGGGGAGGAAAACGAAAAACTGTTTTTT

v_gene: TRBV4-1
d_gene: TRBD1
j_gene: TRBJ2-3
abundance: -
CDR3aa: CASSHPKVPGGNTDTQYF
CDR3nt: TGCGCCAGCAGCCACCCCAAGGTCCCAGGGGGAAACACAGATACGCAGTATTTT

v_gene: TRBV24-1
d_gene: -
j_gene: TRBJ2-3
abundance: -
CDR3aa: CATSDLRTSTDTQYF
CDR3nt: TGTGCCACCAGTGATTTGCGGACCAGCACAGATACGCAGTATTTT

v_gene: TRBV20-1
d_gene: TRBD2
j_gene: TRBJ2-1
abundance: -
CDR3aa: CSSYRAGGPNNEQFF
CDR3nt: TGCAGTTCATATAGAGCGGGAGGGCCGAACAATGAGCAGTTCTTC

v_gene: TRBV6-6
d_gene: -
j_gene: TRBJ1-2
abundance: -
CDR3aa: CASSYDDAVTAGYTF
CDR3nt: TGTGCCAGCAGTTACGACGACGCGGTGACAGCCGGCTACACCTTC

v_gene: TRBV6-1
d_gene: -
j_gene: TRBJ2-1
abundance: few
CDR3aa: CASSEVGVHEQFF
CDR3nt: TGTGCCAGCAGTGAAGTCGGCGTCCATGAGCAGTTCTTC

v_gene: TRBV15
d_gene: TRBD1
j_gene: TRBJ2-7
abundance: once
CDR3aa: CATSRDRIRDSSYEQYF
CDR3nt: TGTGCCACCAGCAGAGACCGCATTCGGGACAGCTCCTACGAGCAGTACTTC

v_gene: TRBV2
d_gene: -
j_gene: TRBJ1-4
abundance: few
CDR3aa: CASTFPGGRNEKLFF
CDR3nt: TGTGCCAGCACCTTCCCTGGGGGTAGGAATGAAAAACTGTTTTTT

v_gene: TRBV24-1
d_gene: -
j_gene: TRBJ1-2
abundance: -
CDR3aa: CATSDFSTNYGYTF
CDR3nt: TGTGCCACCAGTGATTTCAGTACTAACTATGGCTACACCTTC

v_gene: TRBV20-1
d_gene: TRBD1
j_gene: TRBJ2-1
abundance: -
CDR3aa: CSAPRDRGAATIYNEQFF
CDR3nt: TGCAGTGCTCCCCGGGACAGGGGGGCGGCGACCATCTACAATGAGCAGTTCTTC

v_gene: TRBV2
d_gene: TRBD1
j_gene: TRBJ1-1
abundance: few
CDR3aa: CASSAGQMNTEAFF
CDR3nt: TGTGCCAGCAGTGCGGGACAGATGAACACTGAAGCTTTCTTT

v_gene: TRBV20-1
d_gene: -
j_gene: TRBJ2-7
abundance: -
CDR3aa: CSAPERIHYEQYF
CDR3nt: TGCAGTGCCCCGGAACGGATACACTACGAGCAGTACTTC